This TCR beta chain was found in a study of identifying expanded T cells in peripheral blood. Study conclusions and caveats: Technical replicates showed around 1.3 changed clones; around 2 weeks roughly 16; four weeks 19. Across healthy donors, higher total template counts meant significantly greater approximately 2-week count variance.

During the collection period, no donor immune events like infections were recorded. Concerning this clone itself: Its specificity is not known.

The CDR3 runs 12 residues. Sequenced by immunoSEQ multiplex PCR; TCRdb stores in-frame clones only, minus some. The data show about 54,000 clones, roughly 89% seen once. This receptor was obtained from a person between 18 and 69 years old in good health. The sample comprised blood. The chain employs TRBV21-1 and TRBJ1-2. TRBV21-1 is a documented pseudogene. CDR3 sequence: CASSSGTGGYTF. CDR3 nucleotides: TGTGCCAGCAGCTCCGGGACGGGCGGCTACACCTTC.